A selection of T cell receptor beta chains follows, all from one sample in a study of vaccination effects on CD4 cells after COVID-19. Only in-frame clones appear in the TCRdb table, and some are missing; sequencing was by immunoSEQ multiplex PCR. Among tens of thousands of clones listed, approximately 71% were seen once. No antigen has been assigned to these receptors. The specimen comprised CD4+ T cells from PBMCs cultured without peptide, sampled before COVID-19 vaccination. These receptors all come from a human donor who received a COVID-19 vaccine. The CDR3 runs from the conserved cysteine through the conserved F or W. Each record gives: V gene, J gene, CDR3 length, CDR3 protein.

TRBV5-1	TRBJ1-2	15	CASSHTGEPNYGYTF
TRBV27	TRBJ1-1	13	CASGWNSNTEAFF
TRBV4-2	TRBJ2-7	12	CASSDSSYEQYF
TRBV5-6	TRBJ2-2	15	CASSLIPSGTGELFF
TRBV6-4	TRBJ2-3	15	CASSDSSGGADTQYF
TRBV27	TRBJ1-4	17	CASSPLSSGTGYEKLFF
TRBV15	TRBJ1-1	14	CATSRGQKNTEAFF
TRBV7-6	TRBJ2-3	15	CASSLSAGGPDTQYF
TRBV9	TRBJ1-1	15	CASSVELRGGPEAFF
TRBV6-5	TRBJ2-7	15	CASSYSGLAAYEQYF
TRBV14	TRBJ1-1	14	CASSQPGVNTEAFF
TRBV25-1	TRBJ2-5	13	CASSVTGTKTQYF
TRBV11-2	TRBJ2-7	13	CASSLARLGEQYF
TRBV30	TRBJ1-1	11	CAWSKYTEAFF
TRBV30	TRBJ2-7	12	CAWSPTIYEQYF
TRBV5-1	TRBJ1-4	15	CASSLGVGNNEKLFF
TRBV4-1	TRBJ2-4	18	CASSQVDMGFIDKNIQYF
TRBV19	TRBJ2-2	13	CASSTRAPRELFF
TRBV4-1	TRBJ1-2	14	CASSQEGQPNGYTF
TRBV6-6	TRBJ1-2	12	CASTGRLYGYTF
TRBV3-1/TRBV3-2	TRBJ2-1	14	CASRRSILHNEQFF
TRBV2	TRBJ2-5	14	CASSLGGNQETQYF
TRBV18	TRBJ2-1	16	CASSPVSGALGNEQFF
TRBV7-9	TRBJ2-3	17	CASSLAGGPVVSDTQYF